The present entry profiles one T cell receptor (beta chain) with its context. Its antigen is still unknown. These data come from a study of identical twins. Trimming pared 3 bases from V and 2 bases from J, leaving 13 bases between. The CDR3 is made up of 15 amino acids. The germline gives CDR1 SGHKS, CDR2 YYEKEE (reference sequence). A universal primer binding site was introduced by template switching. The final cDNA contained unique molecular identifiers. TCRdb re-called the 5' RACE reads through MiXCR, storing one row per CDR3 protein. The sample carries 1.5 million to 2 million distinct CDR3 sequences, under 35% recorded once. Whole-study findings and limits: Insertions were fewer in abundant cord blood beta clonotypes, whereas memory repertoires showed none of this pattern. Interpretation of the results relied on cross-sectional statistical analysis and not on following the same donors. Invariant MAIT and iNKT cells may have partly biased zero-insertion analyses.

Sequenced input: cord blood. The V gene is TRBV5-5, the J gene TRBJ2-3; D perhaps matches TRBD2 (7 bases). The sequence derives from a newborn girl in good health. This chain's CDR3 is CASSSERGATDTQYF. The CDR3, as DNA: TGTGCCAGCAGCTCGGAACGGGGGGCCACAGATACGCAGTATTTT. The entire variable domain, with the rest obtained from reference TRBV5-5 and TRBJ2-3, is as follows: DAGVTQSPTHLIKTRGQQVTLRCSPISGHKSVSWYQQVLGQGPQFIFQYYEKEERGRGNFPDRFSARQFPNYSSELNVNALLLGDSALYLCASSSERGATDTQYFGPGTRLTVL.